This TCR beta chain was observed in a study of blood T cell repertoires in COVID-19. Study at large: Collection of acute and convalescent COVID-19 samples took place in the United States, Italy and Spain. Nucleic acid was either cDNA or gDNA, and it came from T cells, B-cell-depleted T cells, or PBMCs.

Authors' methods: Counts of nucleated cells, estimated from reference gene primer amplification, were obtained. Repertoires were generated with immunoSEQ multiplex PCR, while TCRdb's copy carries only in-frame clones and drops some. V, J and clone size are taken as reported in that table, and D and trimming were inferred from the DNA itself. The sample has some 460,000 clones, roughly 91% seen once. Trimming at V came to 3 bases and at J to 2 bases, leaving 6 bases not matched to a gene. CDR1 and CDR2 (germline): SGDLS, YYNGEE. The CDR3 consists of 16 residues. This sequence was found in a woman between 25 and 40 years old with acute or convalescent COVID-19. The rearrangement links TRBV9 to TRBJ1-5; 9 bases map to TRBD1. Sequencing was performed on peripheral blood. CDR3 bases: TGTGCCAGCAGCGCTCGGACAGGGGCGGGCAATCAGCCCCAGCATTTT. Its protein is CASSARTGAGNQPQHF.